The 28 T cell receptor beta chains below come from one sample, sequenced in a study of cytomegalovirus exposure and HLA in healthy donors. Amplification used 60 Vbeta primers and 13 Jbeta primers. Clones were sequenced by immunoSEQ multiplex PCR, and TCRdb holds only the in-frame ones, with some missing. Counted here are approximately 210,000 clones, 70% to 80% occurring once; the ten biggest clones make up 1.6%. Material for sequencing was PBMCs. The receptors were sampled from a woman between 45 and 65 years old in good health and CMV-seronegative.

The chain recombines TRBV15 with TRBJ2-5; a possible D gene is TRBD2 (6 bases). The germline V gene encodes CDR1 LNHNV and CDR2 YYDKDF (reference sequence). V was shortened by 5 bases and J by 7 bases, with 17 bases between the two germline ends. The CDR3 is 14 amino acids. CDR3 nucleotides: TGTGCCACCAGCGGTGAAGGGGAGGTCAGGACCCAGTACTTC. It yields the protein CATSGEGEVRTQYF.

This clone has just one count. This chain connects TRBV6-1 to TRBJ1-5, with 7 bases that match TRBD1. V lost 6 bases, J lost 3 bases, and 8 bases stayed unmatched. Germline V gene sequence: CDR1 MNHNS, CDR2 SASEGT. The CDR3 loop spans 15 amino acids. The CDR3 is CASSPGGSNNQPQHF. The CDR3 DNA reads as TGTGCCAGCAGCCCAGGGGGGAGTAACAATCAGCCCCAGCATTTT.

The V gene is TRBV6-5, the J gene TRBJ1-2; 11 nucleotides match TRBD1. The CDR3 runs 15 residues. Germline V lookup: CDR1 MNHEY, CDR2 SVGAGI. J was trimmed by 7 bases and V by 5 bases; bases with no gene match: 9. The CDR3 sequence is CASSPRTGGARGYTF. CDR3 DNA sequence: TGTGCCAGCAGTCCCCGGACAGGGGGCGCCCGTGGCTACACCTTC.

CDR3 sequence reads: CASSHISSTGTGNTIYF. For the CDR3, the DNA is TGCGCCAGCAGCCATATAAGTTCAACAGGGACTGGAAACACCATATATTTT. This chain joins TRBV4-3 and TRBJ1-3, with D perhaps TRBD1 (6 bases). CDR3 length equals 17 residues. V dropped 3 bases and J dropped 2 bases, with 17 bases sitting between them. Germline V gene sequence: CDR1 LGHNA, CDR2 YSLEER.

The V gene is TRBV4-1, the J gene TRBJ1-1; D is perhaps TRBD1 (5 bases). CDR1 and CDR2 (germline): MGHRA, YSYEKL. This CDR3 region has 15 residues. V lost 4 bases and J 4 bases, leaving 16 bases between the germline ends. CDR3: CASSRGLVGGTEAFF. The CDR3 coding sequence is TGCGCCAGCAGCCGGGGCCTCGTGGGAGGCACTGAAGCTTTCTTT.

The V gene is TRBV4-3, the J gene TRBJ2-3; D is uncertain. V dropped 0 bases and J dropped 2 bases, with 15 bases sitting between them. Germline V CDR1 and CDR2: LGHNA, YSLEER. The length of the CDR3 is 17 residues. CDR3 sequence: CASSQDLGGSYTDTQYF. The CDR3 bases are TGCGCCAGCAGCCAAGATCTCGGCGGCTCCTACACAGATACGCAGTATTTT.

The J gene is TRBJ2-7, the V gene TRBV5-1, with TRBD2 matching 7 bases. The CDR3 consists of 14 residues. Germline loops: CDR1 SGHRS, CDR2 YFSETQ. The junction had 7 bases not matched to a gene; V was cut back by 4 bases and J by 3 bases. CDR3 DNA: TGCGCCAGCAGCCCCCTAACGGGGGGCTACGAGCAGTACTTC. It specifies CASSPLTGGYEQYF.

The CDR3: CASSLELRTGGGYGYTF. The CDR3, as DNA: TGTGCCAGCAGCTTAGAATTGAGGACAGGGGGCGGATATGGCTACACCTTC. This chain connects TRBV7-9 to TRBJ1-2; 11 bases match TRBD1. The J segment lost 5 bases and the V segment lost 1 base, leaving 9 bases of the junction unmatched. The CDR3 runs 17 residues. CDR1 and CDR2 from the germline V gene are SEHNR and FQNEAQ (reference sequence). The entire variable domain, with the rest obtained from reference TRBV7-9 and TRBJ1-2, is as follows: DTGVSQNPRHKITKRGQNVTFRCDPISEHNRLYWYRQTLGQGPEFLTYFQNEAQLEKSRLLSDRFSAERPKGSFSTLEIQRTEQGDSAMYLCASSLELRTGGGYGYTFGSGTRLTVV.

The chain joins TRBV18 to TRBJ2-5; 11 nucleotides agree with TRBD2. The germline gives CDR1 KGHSH, CDR2 LQKENI. J was trimmed by 1 base and V by 3 bases; bases with no gene match: 1. The CDR3 is 15 amino acids. The CDR3 nucleotides read TGTGCCAGCTCACCTACTAGCGGGAGCCAAGAGACCCAGTACTTC. Translated, it gives CASSPTSGSQETQYF.

The chain recombines TRBV5-6 with TRBJ1-1; D ambiguous. The CDR3 consists of 12 residues. Germline CDR1 SGHDT, CDR2 YYEEEE. The V gene lost 2 bases and the J gene lost 1 base, with 3 bases spanning the gap. This chain's CDR3 is CASSFWNTEAFF. In nucleotides, the CDR3 is TGTGCCAGCAGCTTCTGGAACACTGAAGCTTTCTTT.

This sequence joins TRBV6-5 and TRBJ1-4; D unclear. CDR3 length: 13 amino acids. V dropped 5 bases and J dropped 7 bases, with 11 bases sitting between them. Germline V gene sequence: CDR1 MNHEY, CDR2 SVGAGI. The CDR3: CASSRGIGEKLFF. DNA of the CDR3: TGTGCCAGCAGTCGCGGGATAGGTGAAAAACTGTTTTTT.

This clone was counted a few times. Here the CDR3 DNA reads TGTGCCAGCAGTTACTCGAGGGCCGGGATTGAAGCTTTCTTT. It is translated as CASSYSRAGIEAFF. V and J are TRBV6-6 and TRBJ1-1; no reliable D call. The CDR3 totals 14 residues. With 0 bases removed from V and 7 bases from J, the gap between germline ends came to 12 bases. Germline lookup yields CDR1 MNHNY and CDR2 SVGAGI (reference sequence).

The rearrangement uses TRBV11-2 and TRBJ2-3, with 9 positions matching TRBD1. This CDR3 spans 14 amino acids. Trimming at V came to 4 bases and at J to 3 bases, leaving 2 bases not matched to a gene. Germline CDR1 reads SGHAT; CDR2 reads FQNNGV. CDR3 sequence (DNA): TGTGCCAGCAGCTCGACAGGGGGAACAGATACGCAGTATTTT. Residues: CASSSTGGTDTQYF.

V gene TRBV7-9 combines with J gene TRBJ2-3; D is unresolved. V lost 2 bases and J lost 5, with 8 bases in between. There are 13 residues in the CDR3. Germline values: CDR1 SEHNR, CDR2 FQNEAQ (reference sequence). The CDR3 spells CASSLSGGDTQYF. The CDR3 DNA is TGTGCCAGCAGCTTATCGGGTGGAGATACGCAGTATTTT.

In its sample, this clone was seen a few times. This chain uses TRBV4-1 with TRBJ2-6; perhaps TRBD2 as D (6 bases). Germline CDR1 reads MGHRA; CDR2 reads YSYEKL. The CDR3 sequence is 17 residues long. V was pared by 1 base and J by 2 bases, with 12 bases between. CDR3 in DNA: TGCGCCAGCAGCCAAGTGGAGGGCTCGGCTGGGGCCAACGTCCTGACTTTC. It specifies CASSQVEGSAGANVLTF.

The chain couples TRBV5-1 to TRBJ2-3; TRBD2 aligns across 15 bases. Looked up from germline, CDR1 is SGHRS and CDR2 is YFSETQ. The CDR3 contains 18 residues. J lost 0 bases, V lost 4 bases, and 6 bases had no gene match. The CDR3 reads CASSSGLAGGLSTDTQYF. The CDR3 coding sequence is TGCGCCAGCAGCAGCGGACTAGCGGGAGGGCTAAGCACAGATACGCAGTATTTT. Full variable domain (outside the CDR3, taken from reference TRBV5-1 and TRBJ2-3): KAGVTQTPRYLIKTRGQQVTLSCSPISGHRSVSWYQQTPGQGLQFLFEYFSETQRNKGNFPGRFSGRQFSNSRSEMNVSTLELGDSALYLCASSSGLAGGLSTDTQYFGPGTRLTVL.

V gene TRBV29-1 combines with J gene TRBJ2-3; TRBD2 agrees at 8 bases. Germline CDR1 reads SQVTM; CDR2 reads ANQGSEA. V lost 7 bases and J lost 3; bases outside the gene matches: 12. This CDR3 contains 15 residues. Here the CDR3 DNA reads TGCAGCGCCGATCGACTAGCGAAATCTACAGATACGCAGTATTTT. It translates to CSADRLAKSTDTQYF.

V gene TRBV5-4 combines with J gene TRBJ1-1; D is unresolved. The CDR3 is 14 residues long. V shed 0 bases and J shed 1 base, with 7 bases lying between them. The germline gives CDR1 SGHNT, CDR2 YYREEE (reference sequence). For the CDR3, the DNA is TGTGCCAGCAGCTTGGCCTTATGGAACACTGAAGCTTTCTTT. This encodes CASSLALWNTEAFF.

The chain joins TRBV11-2 to TRBJ1-1, with D perhaps matching TRBD1 (5 bases). This CDR3 has 11 residues. CDR1 SGHAT and CDR2 FQNNGV come from the germline V gene. V was shortened by 6 bases and J by 10 bases, with 12 bases between the two germline ends. CDR3 nucleotides: TGTGCCAGCAGTCAGGGCCCCCGAGCTTTCTTT. As protein: CASSQGPRAFF. Together with reference TRBV11-2 and TRBJ1-1, the CDR3 gives the full variable domain: EAGVAQSPRYKIIEKRQSVAFWCNPISGHATLYWYQQILGQGPKLLIQFQNNGVVDDSQLPKDRFSAERLKGVDSTLKIQPAKLEDSAVYLCASSQGPRAFFGQGTRLTVV.

This chain uses TRBV7-2 with TRBJ2-2; no definite D call. This CDR3 contains 14 residues. Per germline, CDR1 SGHTA and CDR2 FQGNSA. Trimming removed 2 bases from V and 0 bases from J, with 4 bases in between. Here the CDR3 DNA reads TGTGCCAGCAGCTTACGCGCGAACACCGGGGAGCTGTTTTTT. It specifies CASSLRANTGELFF.

V and J are TRBV10-3 and TRBJ1-2; weak D call: TRBD1 (6 bases). This CDR3 has 15 residues. CDR1 is ENHRY and CDR2 is SYGVKD in the germline V gene. V lost 4 bases and J lost 0, with 12 bases in between. Written as DNA, the CDR3 is TGTGCCATCAGTGGTCGAGGGGGGGCTAACTATGGCTACACCTTC. The encoded protein is CAISGRGGANYGYTF.

The sample holds a few counts of this clone. The chain couples TRBV5-1 to TRBJ1-1; 11 bases agree with TRBD1. Trimming at V came to 0 bases and at J to 7 bases, leaving 5 bases not matched to a gene. The CDR3 consists of 15 residues. Germline V gene sequence: CDR1 SGHRS, CDR2 YFSETQ. The CDR3 region has the DNA TGCGCCAGCAGCTTGGGGACAGGGGGCGTTTATGAAGCTTTCTTT. Protein sequence: CASSLGTGGVYEAFF. Filled out from reference TRBV5-1 and TRBJ1-1, the complete variable domain reads KAGVTQTPRYLIKTRGQQVTLSCSPISGHRSVSWYQQTPGQGLQFLFEYFSETQRNKGNFPGRFSGRQFSNSRSEMNVSTLELGDSALYLCASSLGTGGVYEAFFGQGTRLTVV.

V is TRBV19 and J is TRBJ1-1; D is undetermined. Germline-derived CDR1 and CDR2 are LNHDA and SQIVND (reference sequence). Trimming removed 5 bases from V and 0 bases from J, with 10 bases in between. The CDR3 contains 14 residues. This CDR3 reads CASSPSFVNTEAFF. The CDR3 DNA reads TGTGCCAGTAGTCCTTCGTTTGTGAACACTGAAGCTTTCTTT.

The rearrangement joins TRBV6-4 to TRBJ2-3, with 7 bases aligning to TRBD1. The germline gives CDR1 MRHNA, CDR2 SNTAGT. V gave up 4 bases and J gave up 4 bases; unmatched junction bases: 8. This CDR3 region has 15 residues. DNA of the CDR3: TGTGCCAGCAGTGCGGACAGGATGGCTGCAGATACGCAGTATTTT. Translation: CASSADRMAADTQYF.

This clone was detected a few times. The rearrangement links TRBV6-5 to TRBJ2-2; D is uncertain. Germline V lookup: CDR1 MNHEY, CDR2 SVGAGI. V lost 2 bases and J lost 5, with 9 bases in between. This CDR3 contains 14 residues. The CDR3 sequence: CASSYGGPTGELFF. The CDR3 region has the DNA TGTGCCAGCAGTTACGGCGGCCCAACCGGGGAGCTGTTTTTT.

The chain uses TRBV6-5 and TRBJ1-1, with TRBD1 identical over 12 bases. Germline CDR1 is MNHEY and CDR2 is SVGAGI. The junction had 7 bases not matched to a gene; V was cut back by 4 bases and J by 4 bases. The CDR3 is 16 amino acids. The CDR3 coding sequence is TGTGCCAGCAGTTTGGGACAGGGGGCGGGCGGCACTGAAGCTTTCTTT. Protein sequence: CASSLGQGAGGTEAFF.

The chain uses TRBV29-1 and TRBJ1-3, with a tentative D call TRBD1 (5 bases). In germline, CDR1 is SQVTM, CDR2 ANQGSEA. V dropped 6 bases and J dropped 3 bases, with 9 bases sitting between them. The CDR3 has 12 amino acids. CDR3: CSVMGGGNTIYF. CDR3 DNA: TGCAGCGTGATGGGGGGTGGAAACACCATATATTTT.

The chain links TRBV11-2 to TRBJ2-5; 9 bases match TRBD1. Matching the DNA end better, TRBJ2-7 makes the J call doubtful. The CDR3 has 14 amino acids. Per germline, CDR1 SGHAT and CDR2 FQNNGV. CDR3 nucleotides: TGTGCCAGCACCTTGGACAGGGGACCCTACGAGCAGTACTTC. Residues: CASTLDRGPYEQYF.